Below, 19 T cell receptor beta chains from the same sample are listed, as sequenced in a study of cytomegalovirus exposure and HLA in healthy donors. TCRdb's copy holds only in-frame clones and misses some; the assay was immunoSEQ multiplex PCR. The sample has 100,000 to 150,000 clones; about 96% are singletons. The sequenced material came from PBMCs. These receptors all come from a man younger than 30 in good health and CMV-seronegative.

The chain employs TRBV19 and TRBJ2-7; D may be TRBD2 (5 bases). CDR1 is LNHDA and CDR2 is SQIVND in the germline V gene (reference sequence). The CDR3 is 10 amino acids. CDR3 protein: CRLPPYEQYF. The CDR3 nucleotides are TGTCGACTACCTCCCTACGAGCAGTACTTC.

This chain links TRBV28 with TRBJ2-7; 7 nucleotides match TRBD1. Germline V CDR1 and CDR2: MDHEN, SYDVKM. Trimming at V came to 5 bases and at J to 1 base, leaving 8 bases not matched to a gene. This CDR3 has 15 amino acids. This CDR3 reads CASSPPGGRSYEQYF. CDR3 DNA: TGTGCCAGCAGTCCCCCAGGGGGAAGGTCCTACGAGCAGTACTTC.

The chain employs TRBV2 and TRBJ2-7, with D unclear. Per the germline V gene, CDR1 is SNHLY and CDR2 is FYNNEI. The V end was cut by 1 base, the J end by 2 bases, with 6 bases between. The CDR3 spans 13 residues. DNA for the CDR3: TGTGCCAGCAGTGAAGGACACCCCTACGAGCAGTACTTC. It translates to CASSEGHPYEQYF.

This rearrangement joins TRBV28 to TRBJ2-7, with D possibly TRBD1 on 6 matching bases. Germline CDR1 is MDHEN and CDR2 is SYDVKM. Trimming pared 7 bases from V and 1 base from J, leaving 17 bases between. This CDR3 contains 15 residues. The CDR3 protein is CASTQGRRGSYEQYF. DNA of the CDR3: TGTGCCAGCACCCAGGGGCGAAGGGGATCCTACGAGCAGTACTTC.

The chain carries TRBV4-1 and TRBJ1-1, with 8 nucleotides matching TRBD1. V lost 5 bases, J lost 1 base, and 3 bases stayed unmatched. Germline-derived CDR1 and CDR2 are MGHRA and YSYEKL. The CDR3 runs to 14 residues. The CDR3 DNA reads TGCGCCAGCAGCTTTACAGGGGGGAACACTGAAGCTTTCTTT. Translated, it gives CASSFTGGNTEAFF.

This clone was observed once. The rearrangement links TRBV18 to TRBJ2-1; 8 bases match TRBD2. Trimming took 6 bases from V and 8 from J; bases not matched to a gene: 12. CDR1 KGHSH and CDR2 LQKENI come from the germline V gene. The CDR3 totals 15 residues. The CDR3 DNA reads as TGTGCCAGCTCGTCTGGACGGGGGGGATTGGATGAGCAGTTCTTC. Protein product: CASSSGRGGLDEQFF.

The chain uses TRBV14 and TRBJ2-2; no clear D gene. CDR3 length: 15 residues. The germline CDR1 and CDR2 sequences are SGHDN and FVKESK. Trimming left V 2 bases short and J 4 bases short, with 11 bases between. CDR3 sequence: CASSQLEWSTGELFF. CDR3 nucleotides: TGTGCCAGCAGCCAATTAGAATGGAGCACCGGGGAGCTGTTTTTT.

V usage is TRBV28 and J usage is TRBJ1-3; D possibly corresponds to TRBD1 (5 bases). The V gene lost 6 bases and the J gene lost 4 bases, with 13 bases spanning the gap. CDR1 and CDR2 from the germline V gene are MDHEN and SYDVKM. CDR3 length equals 14 residues. The CDR3 loop reads CASRDQGDGNTIYF. CDR3 DNA sequence: TGTGCCAGCAGAGATCAGGGTGACGGAAACACCATATATTTT.

The chain recombines TRBV13 with TRBJ2-7; D might be TRBD2 (5 bases). From germline, CDR1 is PRHDT and CDR2 FYEKMQ (reference sequence). This CDR3 is built from 15 residues. Trimming shortened V by 3 bases and J by 0 bases, and 12 bases separated the two germline ends. The CDR3 DNA sequence: TGTGCCAGCAGCTTTGGACTGAGGAGCTCCTACGAGCAGTACTTC. Its translation is CASSFGLRSSYEQYF.

The chain combines TRBV4-1 with TRBJ2-6, with D possibly TRBD1 on 6 matching bases. V lost 4 bases and J lost 5, with 18 bases in between. There are 17 residues in the CDR3. Germline-derived CDR1 and CDR2 are MGHRA and YSYEKL. CDR3 in amino acids: CASSPGRKTGRANVLTF. The CDR3 DNA is TGCGCCAGCAGCCCAGGACGAAAGACAGGTCGGGCCAACGTCCTGACTTTC.

This chain joins TRBV30 and TRBJ2-1; D is possibly TRBD2 (5 bases). This CDR3 spans 12 amino acids. Trimming pared 0 bases from V and 8 bases from J, leaving 8 bases between. Germline-derived CDR1 and CDR2 are GTSNPN and SVGIG (reference sequence). CDR3 sequence: CAWSVLGDEQFF. CDR3 sequence (DNA): TGTGCCTGGAGTGTACTGGGAGATGAGCAGTTCTTC.

V is TRBV19 and J is TRBJ1-1; a possible D gene is TRBD1 (6 bases). CDR1 is LNHDA, CDR2 SQIVND, per germline (reference sequence). V dropped 0 bases and J dropped 1 base, with 15 bases sitting between them. This CDR3 spans 17 amino acids. CDR3 nucleotide sequence: TGTGCCAGTAGTATAGAGGGGGCCCGCTATGGGAACACTGAAGCTTTCTTT. Its translation is CASSIEGARYGNTEAFF.

On this clone itself: The sample carries other DNA sequences with the same CDR3. The chain carries TRBV27 and TRBJ2-7; D gene unclear. Germline values: CDR1 MNHEY, CDR2 SMNVEV (reference sequence). This CDR3 region has 13 residues. V was trimmed by 2 bases and J by 4 bases, leaving 9 bases between them. The CDR3 loop reads CASSLGQTYEQYF. The CDR3, as DNA: TGTGCCAGCAGTTTAGGGCAGACATACGAGCAGTACTTC.

The chain recombines TRBV9 with TRBJ2-1; 9 nucleotides line up with TRBD2. V lost 0 bases and J lost 0; bases outside the gene matches: 4. CDR3 length: 17 residues. CDR1 SGDLS and CDR2 YYNGEE come from the germline V gene. CDR3 sequence: CASSVAREGSSYNEQFF. The CDR3 nucleotides are TGTGCCAGCAGCGTAGCGCGGGAGGGAAGCTCCTACAATGAGCAGTTCTTC.

The sample holds one count of this clone. The chain joins TRBV6-5 to TRBJ1-1; D perhaps matches TRBD1 (5 bases). Germline V gene sequence: CDR1 MNHEY, CDR2 SVGAGI. V lost 3 bases and J 0 bases, leaving 11 bases between the germline ends. This CDR3 is built from 15 residues. The CDR3 coding sequence is TGTGCCAGCAGTTATTCGGACATAATGAACACTGAAGCTTTCTTT. Its translation is CASSYSDIMNTEAFF.

This chain links TRBV6-5 with TRBJ2-1, with 10 positions matching TRBD2. CDR1 and CDR2 (germline): MNHEY, SVGAGI. The CDR3 contains 14 residues. The V segment lost 2 bases and the J segment 7 bases; nucleotides outside the gene matches: 2. DNA for the CDR3: TGTGCCAGCAGTTACCCTAGCGGGGGTAATGAGCAGTTCTTC. The encoded protein is CASSYPSGGNEQFF.

In DNA, the CDR3 is TGTGCCAGTAGTATAGCAGTCTGGAGCGCCGGGGAGCTGTTTTTT. This sequence encodes CASSIAVWSAGELFF. The rearrangement joins TRBV19 to TRBJ2-2; D unresolved. Per the germline V gene, CDR1 is LNHDA and CDR2 is SQIVND (reference sequence). V was cut by 1 base and J by 6 bases, with 12 bases left in between. This CDR3 is built from 15 residues.

CDR3 protein: CASSLGDSRGLNIQYF. Written as DNA, the CDR3 is TGTGCCAGCAGCTTAGGGGACTCGCGGGGGTTAAACATTCAGTACTTC. The rearrangement links TRBV11-2 to TRBJ2-4, with 7 bases matching TRBD2. Per germline, CDR1 SGHAT and CDR2 FQNNGV. V lost 1 base and J lost 6; bases outside the gene matches: 9. CDR3 length equals 16 residues.

This clone was detected only once. This chain uses TRBV28 with TRBJ1-2; 8 nucleotides line up with TRBD1. CDR1 and CDR2 (germline): MDHEN, SYDVKM. This CDR3 has 16 residues. The V gene end was trimmed by 4 bases and the J gene end by 3 bases; junction bases not matched to a gene: 10. CDR3 nucleotide sequence: TGTGCCAGCAGTTACCCCAAGAGGACAGGGTACTATGGCTACACCTTC. This encodes CASSYPKRTGYYGYTF.